These 21 T cell receptor beta chains originate from one sample sequenced in a study of B cell selection in AIRE deficiency. The sorted conventional CD4 T cells were gated as CD4+CD127+. Method: immunoSEQ multiplex PCR; TCRdb's copy keeps in-frame clones and lacks some. The repertoire consists of tens of thousands of clones, with around 97% occurring once and the leading ten covering around 0.19%. Sequences were obtained from conventional CD4+ T cells sorted from PBMCs. The receptor set was obtained from a human donor with AIRE deficiency.

V gene TRBV6-6 combines with J gene TRBJ1-5; no clear D gene. The CDR3 has 16 amino acids. The V end was cut by 2 bases, the J end by 2 bases, with 13 bases between. Germline CDR1 reads MNHNY; CDR2 reads SVGAGI (reference sequence). CDR3 nucleotide sequence: TGTGCCAGCAGTTACAGTCAGGAGACTCGCAATCAGCCCCAGCATTTT. Protein: CASSYSQETRNQPQHF.

A word on this clone: The same CDR3 is also encoded by other DNA sequences in this sample. The V call is TRBV28, the J call TRBJ1-4; D is undetermined. Trimming stripped 2 bases from V and 0 bases from J, with 7 bases between. Germline lookup yields CDR1 MDHEN and CDR2 SYDVKM. The CDR3 sequence is 15 residues long. The CDR3 region has the DNA TGTGCCAGCAGTTTAGGCGGGGCAACTAATGAAAAACTGTTTTTT. Residues: CASSLGGATNEKLFF.

The chain employs TRBV7-2 and TRBJ2-7; D uncertain. The germline V gene encodes CDR1 SGHTA and CDR2 FQGNSA. CDR3 length: 12 residues. Trimming shortened V by 1 base and J by 11 bases, and 12 bases separated the two germline ends. DNA of the CDR3: TGTGCCAGCAGCTTAGATACCGGAACTAAGTACTTC. Protein sequence: CASSLDTGTKYF.

This sequence joins TRBV5-5 and TRBJ2-3; D call uncertain. The CDR3 is 14 amino acids. Per germline, CDR1 SGHKS and CDR2 YYEKEE (reference sequence). V lost 4 bases and J 2 bases, leaving 11 bases between the germline ends. The CDR3 DNA follows: TGTGCCAGCAGCCGTGGGTTTACCACAGATACGCAGTATTTT. Translation: CASSRGFTTDTQYF.

In this sample, this clone turned up once. J is TRBJ2-5 and V is TRBV25-1; D possibly matches TRBD1 or TRBD2 (5 bases each). Deletions cut 3 bases from V and 3 bases from J, with 11 bases between. The CDR3 consists of 14 residues. The germline CDR1 and CDR2 sequences are MGHDK and SYGVNS. Here the CDR3 reads CASSDLGVKETQYF. The DNA for the CDR3 is TGTGCCAGCAGTGATCTGGGGGTTAAAGAGACCCAGTACTTC. Drawing the rest from reference TRBV25-1 and TRBJ2-5, the complete variable domain is EADIYQTPRYLVIGTGKKITLECSQTMGHDKMYWYQQDPGMELHLIHYSYGVNSTEKGDLSSESTVSRIRTEHFPLTLESARPSHTSQYLCASSDLGVKETQYFGPGTRLLVL.

The rearrangement uses TRBV19 and TRBJ2-5; D is ambiguous. Germline V gene data show CDR1 as LNHDA and CDR2 as SQIVND (reference sequence). Trimming took 3 bases from V and 4 from J, leaving 9 bases between them. CDR3 length: 13 residues. CDR3: CASSMVRGETQYF. The CDR3 DNA sequence: TGTGCCAGTAGTATGGTTAGAGGAGAGACCCAGTACTTC.

This chain uses TRBV5-1 with TRBJ2-1; tentative D call: TRBD2 (6 bases). Trimming removed 4 bases at V and 2 bases at J, with 13 bases between. The CDR3 loop spans 15 amino acids. In germline, CDR1 is SGHRS, CDR2 YFSETQ. The CDR3 sequence: CASSPGVGTYNEQFF. CDR3 DNA: TGCGCCAGCAGCCCGGGGGTGGGGACCTACAATGAGCAGTTCTTC.

The chain carries TRBV14 and TRBJ2-1; D unresolved. Looked up from germline, CDR1 is SGHDN and CDR2 is FVKESK. CDR3 length: 15 amino acids. Trimming shortened V by 4 bases and J by 13 bases, and 23 bases separated the two germline ends. The CDR3 spells CASSPSVSGIRGQFF. CDR3 sequence (DNA): TGTGCCAGCAGCCCCTCCGTCTCAGGCATCCGAGGACAGTTCTTC.

This rearrangement joins TRBV5-4 to TRBJ2-1; D gene uncertain. This CDR3 has 11 residues. Germline V gives CDR1 SGHNT, CDR2 YYREEE (reference sequence). V lost 1 base and J lost 8, with 4 bases in between. The CDR3 here is CASSLNDEQFF. The CDR3 DNA sequence: TGTGCCAGCAGCTTGAATGATGAGCAGTTCTTC.

The chain recombines TRBV18 with TRBJ1-5; TRBD1 matches at 9 bases. V shed 5 bases, J shed 5 bases, and the junction held 1 base outside the gene matches. The CDR3 length is 13 residues. Germline V lookup: CDR1 KGHSH, CDR2 LQKENI. CDR3 residues: CASSDRGYQPQHF. The CDR3 nucleotides read TGTGCCAGCTCAGACAGGGGGTATCAGCCCCAGCATTTT.

This chain connects TRBV7-9 to TRBJ2-2; the match to TRBD2 covers 11 bases. The germline CDR1 and CDR2 sequences are SEHNR and FQNEAQ (reference sequence). CDR3 size: 15 residues. After removal of 6 bases from V and 5 bases from J, the junction contained 5 bases not matched to a gene. Written as DNA, the CDR3 is TGTGCCAGCAGTTCGGGACTAGCGGCAACCGGGGAGCTGTTTTTT. As protein: CASSSGLAATGELFF.

The chain employs TRBV7-6 and TRBJ2-7; D gene uncertain. Germline V lookup: CDR1 SGHVS, CDR2 FNYEAQ. V lost 1 base, J lost 2 bases, and 18 bases lay in between. This CDR3 is built from 17 residues. The CDR3 loop is CASSLVSPTTGPYEQYF. DNA for the CDR3: TGTGCCAGCAGCTTAGTTAGTCCGACCACCGGCCCCTACGAGCAGTACTTC.

The V gene is TRBV7-9, the J gene TRBJ1-5; the D gene is possibly TRBD1 (5 bases). The CDR3 is 11 residues long. Germline values: CDR1 SEHNR, CDR2 FQNEAQ (reference sequence). Between the trimmed V and J ends, which lost 0 bases and 11 bases, there was a span of 5 bases. CDR3 sequence: CASSLAGAQHF. Here the CDR3 DNA reads TGTGCCAGCAGCTTAGCGGGGGCCCAGCATTTT.

The rearrangement uses TRBV10-3 and TRBJ2-7, with TRBD2 matching over 10 bases. V gave up 6 bases and J gave up 5 bases; unmatched junction bases: 7. The CDR3 totals 14 residues. CDR1 ENHRY and CDR2 SYGVKD come from the germline V gene. This CDR3 reads CAISGTGLADEQYF. For the CDR3, the DNA is TGTGCCATCAGCGGGACAGGACTAGCGGACGAGCAGTACTTC.

The rearrangement uses TRBV6-1 and TRBJ2-7; weak D call: TRBD2 (5 bases). The CDR3 length is 14 residues. V dropped 1 base and J dropped 8 bases, with 15 bases sitting between them. CDR1 is MNHNS, CDR2 SASEGT, per germline. The CDR3 DNA follows: TGTGCCAGCAGTGAAGTTGGCGCGGGCGTTAAGCAGTACTTC. This encodes CASSEVGAGVKQYF.

The chain couples TRBV7-2 to TRBJ1-2; D is undetermined. The germline V and J ends were trimmed by 5 bases and 3 bases, with 10 bases remaining between them. The CDR3 is made up of 13 amino acids. CDR1 and CDR2 from the germline V gene are SGHTA and FQGNSA. The CDR3 sequence is CASSPGIHYGYTF. Here the CDR3 DNA reads TGTGCCAGCAGCCCGGGGATTCACTATGGCTACACCTTC.

The chain recombines TRBV6-5 with TRBJ1-1; TRBD1 matches 7 bases. Per the germline V gene, CDR1 is MNHEY and CDR2 is SVGAGI. The CDR3 consists of 12 residues. Trimming at V came to 0 bases and at J to 11 bases, leaving 3 bases not matched to a gene. The CDR3 sequence is CASSYSRGQAFF. The CDR3 DNA is TGTGCCAGCAGTTACTCGAGGGGGCAGGCTTTCTTT.

The chain carries TRBV6-9 and TRBJ1-1; D unclear. Germline V gene data show CDR1 as MNHGY and CDR2 as SVAAGI. The CDR3 consists of 14 residues. The germline V and J ends were trimmed by 3 bases and 4 bases, with 12 bases remaining between them. The CDR3 reads CASSYDFRGTEAFF. In DNA, the CDR3 is TGTGCCAGCAGTTACGATTTTCGGGGCACTGAAGCTTTCTTT.

The J gene is TRBJ1-4, the V gene TRBV30; the D gene is possibly TRBD1 (6 bases). Per germline, CDR1 GTSNPN and CDR2 SVGIG (reference sequence). CDR3 length equals 17 residues. V lost 0 bases and J 5 bases, leaving 19 bases between the germline ends. In DNA form, the CDR3 reads TGTGCCTGGAGTGTACTATCTTCTGGGACACCGAATGAAAAACTGTTTTTT. Its protein product is CAWSVLSSGTPNEKLFF.

V gene TRBV28 combines with J gene TRBJ2-1; 12 positions agree with TRBD2. The germline CDR1 and CDR2 sequences are MDHEN and SYDVKM. The ends lost 6 bases at V and 6 bases at J; junction bases unmatched: 6. This CDR3 spans 15 amino acids. The CDR3 here is CASRPTSGRINEQFF. In DNA form, the CDR3 reads TGTGCCAGCAGGCCAACTAGCGGGAGGATCAATGAGCAGTTCTTC.

V is TRBV29-1 and J is TRBJ2-3, with TRBD2 matching 12 bases. The germline V gene has CDR1 SQVTM and CDR2 ANQGSEA. J lost 3 bases, V lost 4 bases, and 2 bases had no gene match. The CDR3 totals 14 residues. CDR3 region: CSVVGTSGTDTQYF. As DNA, the CDR3 is TGCAGCGTTGTAGGGACTAGCGGGACAGATACGCAGTATTTT.